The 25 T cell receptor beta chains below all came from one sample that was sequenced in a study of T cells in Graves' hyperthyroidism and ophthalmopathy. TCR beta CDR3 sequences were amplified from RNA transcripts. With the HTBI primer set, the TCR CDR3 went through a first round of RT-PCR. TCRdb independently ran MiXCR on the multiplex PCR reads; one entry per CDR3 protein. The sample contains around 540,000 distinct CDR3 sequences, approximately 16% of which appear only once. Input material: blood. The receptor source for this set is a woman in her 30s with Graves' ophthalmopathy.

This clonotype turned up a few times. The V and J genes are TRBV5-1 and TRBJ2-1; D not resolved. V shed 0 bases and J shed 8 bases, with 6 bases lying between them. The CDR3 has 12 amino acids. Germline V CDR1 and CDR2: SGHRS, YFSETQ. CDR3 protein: CASSLGIDEQFF. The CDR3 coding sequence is TGCGCCAGCAGCTTGGGTATCGATGAGCAGTTCTTC.

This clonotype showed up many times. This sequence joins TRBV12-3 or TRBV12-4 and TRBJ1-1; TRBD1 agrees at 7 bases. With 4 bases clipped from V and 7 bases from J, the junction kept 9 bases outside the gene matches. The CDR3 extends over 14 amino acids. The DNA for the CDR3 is TGTGCCAGCAGTTCCCCCGGGACAGCTATTGAAGCTTTCTTT. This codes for CASSSPGTAIEAFF.

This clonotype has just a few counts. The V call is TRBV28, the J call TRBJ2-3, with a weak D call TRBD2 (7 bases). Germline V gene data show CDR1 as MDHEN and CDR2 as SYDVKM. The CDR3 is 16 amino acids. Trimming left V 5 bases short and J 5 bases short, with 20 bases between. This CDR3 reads CASSAWGAGGEDTQYF. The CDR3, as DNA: TGTGCCAGCAGTGCCTGGGGGGCTGGGGGGGAAGATACGCAGTATTTT. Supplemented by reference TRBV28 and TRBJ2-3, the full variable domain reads DVKVTQSSRYLVKRTGEKVFLECVQDMDHENMFWYRQDPGLGLRLIYFSYDVKMKEKGDIPEGYSVSREKKERFSLILESASTNQTSMYLCASSAWGAGGEDTQYFGPGTRLTVL.

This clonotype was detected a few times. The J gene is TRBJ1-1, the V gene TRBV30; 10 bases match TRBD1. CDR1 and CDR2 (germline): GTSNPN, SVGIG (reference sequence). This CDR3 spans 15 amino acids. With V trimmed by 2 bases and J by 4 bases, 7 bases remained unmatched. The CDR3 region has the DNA TGTGCCTGGAGTAACCTCGGACAGGGGGGCACTGAAGCTTTCTTT. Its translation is CAWSNLGQGGTEAFF.

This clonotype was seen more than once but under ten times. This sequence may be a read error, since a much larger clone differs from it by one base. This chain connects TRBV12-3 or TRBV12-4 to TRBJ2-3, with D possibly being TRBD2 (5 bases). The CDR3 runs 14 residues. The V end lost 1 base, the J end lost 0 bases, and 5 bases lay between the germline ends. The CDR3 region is CASSLGESTDTQYF. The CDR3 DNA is TGTGCCAGCAGTTTAGGGGAGAGCACAGATACGCAGTATTTT.

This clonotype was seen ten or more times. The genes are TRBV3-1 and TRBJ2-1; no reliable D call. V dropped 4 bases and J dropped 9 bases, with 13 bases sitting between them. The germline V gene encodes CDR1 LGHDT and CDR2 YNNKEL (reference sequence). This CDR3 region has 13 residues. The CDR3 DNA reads TGTGCCAGCAGCCCTATCTCGCCCGTTGAGCAGTTCTTC. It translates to CASSPISPVEQFF.

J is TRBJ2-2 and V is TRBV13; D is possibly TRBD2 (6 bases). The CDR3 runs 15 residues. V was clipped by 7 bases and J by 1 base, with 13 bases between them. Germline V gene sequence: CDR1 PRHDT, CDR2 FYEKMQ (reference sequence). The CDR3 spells CASIPAGRNTGELFF. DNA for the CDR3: TGTGCCAGCATCCCGGCGGGGCGGAACACCGGGGAGCTGTTTTTT.

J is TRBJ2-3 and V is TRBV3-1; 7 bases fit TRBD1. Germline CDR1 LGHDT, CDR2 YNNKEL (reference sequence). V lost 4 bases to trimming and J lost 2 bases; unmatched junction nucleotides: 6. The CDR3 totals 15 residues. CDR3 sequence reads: CASSPRGPHTDTQYF. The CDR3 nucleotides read TGTGCCAGCAGCCCGAGGGGGCCCCACACAGATACGCAGTATTTT.

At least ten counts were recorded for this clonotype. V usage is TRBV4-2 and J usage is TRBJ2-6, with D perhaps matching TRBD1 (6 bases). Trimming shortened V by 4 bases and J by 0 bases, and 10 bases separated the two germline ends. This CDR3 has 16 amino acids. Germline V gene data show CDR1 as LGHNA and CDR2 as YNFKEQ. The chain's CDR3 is CASSRTQGSGANVLTF. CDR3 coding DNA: TGTGCCAGCAGCCGGACACAGGGCTCTGGGGCCAACGTCCTGACTTTC.

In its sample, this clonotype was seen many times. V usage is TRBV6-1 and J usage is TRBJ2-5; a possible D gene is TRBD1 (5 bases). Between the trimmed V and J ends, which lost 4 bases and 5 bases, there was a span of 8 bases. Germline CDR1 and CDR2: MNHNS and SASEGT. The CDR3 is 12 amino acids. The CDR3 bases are TGTGCCAGCAGTGGGGCAGGGGAGACCCAGTACTTC. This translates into CASSGAGETQYF.

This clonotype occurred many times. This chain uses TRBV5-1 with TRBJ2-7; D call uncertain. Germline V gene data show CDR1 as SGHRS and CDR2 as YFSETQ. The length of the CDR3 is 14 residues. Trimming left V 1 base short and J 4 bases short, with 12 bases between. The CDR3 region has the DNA TGCGCCAGCAGCTTGAGCGTAGCAGGTTACGAGCAGTACTTC. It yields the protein CASSLSVAGYEQYF.

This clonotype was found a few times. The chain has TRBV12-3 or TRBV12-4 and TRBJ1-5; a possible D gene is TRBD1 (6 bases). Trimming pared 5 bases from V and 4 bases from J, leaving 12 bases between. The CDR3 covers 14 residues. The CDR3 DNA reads TGTGCCAGCAGTCCGGACAGAGAAAATCAGCCCCAGCATTTT. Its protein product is CASSPDRENQPQHF.

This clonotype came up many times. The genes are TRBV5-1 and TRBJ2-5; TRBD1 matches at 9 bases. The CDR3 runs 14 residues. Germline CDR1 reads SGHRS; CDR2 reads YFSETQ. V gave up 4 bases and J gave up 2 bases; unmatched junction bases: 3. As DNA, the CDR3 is TGCGCCAGCAGCGTGACAGGGGGGCAAGAGACCCAGTACTTC. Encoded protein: CASSVTGGQETQYF.

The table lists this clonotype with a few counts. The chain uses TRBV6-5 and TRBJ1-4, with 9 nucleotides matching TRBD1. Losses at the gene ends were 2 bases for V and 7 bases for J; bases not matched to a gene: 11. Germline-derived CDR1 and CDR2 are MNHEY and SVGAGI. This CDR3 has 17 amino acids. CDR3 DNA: TGTGCCAGCAGTTACGGGGACAGGGTTCGAAGGGGTGAAAAACTGTTTTTT. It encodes CASSYGDRVRRGEKLFF.

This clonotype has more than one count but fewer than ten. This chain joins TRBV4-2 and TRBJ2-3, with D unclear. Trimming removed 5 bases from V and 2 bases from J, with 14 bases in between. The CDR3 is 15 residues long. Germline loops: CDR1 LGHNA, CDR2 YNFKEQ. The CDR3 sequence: CASSSIPGPTDTQYF. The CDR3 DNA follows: TGTGCCAGCAGCTCAATCCCGGGTCCCACAGATACGCAGTATTTT.

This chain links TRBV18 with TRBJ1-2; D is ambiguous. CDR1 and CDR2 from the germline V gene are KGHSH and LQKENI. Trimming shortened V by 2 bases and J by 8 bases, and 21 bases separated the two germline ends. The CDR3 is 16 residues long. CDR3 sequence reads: CASSPFPPQAGPGYTF. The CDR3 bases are TGTGCCAGCTCACCATTTCCCCCCCAGGCGGGTCCGGGCTACACCTTC.

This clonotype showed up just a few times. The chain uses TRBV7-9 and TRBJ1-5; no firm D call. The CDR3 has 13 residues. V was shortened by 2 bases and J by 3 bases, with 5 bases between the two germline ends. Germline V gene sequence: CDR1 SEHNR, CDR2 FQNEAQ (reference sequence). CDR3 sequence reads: CASSLYANQPQHF. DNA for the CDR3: TGTGCCAGCAGCTTATATGCCAATCAGCCCCAGCATTTT.

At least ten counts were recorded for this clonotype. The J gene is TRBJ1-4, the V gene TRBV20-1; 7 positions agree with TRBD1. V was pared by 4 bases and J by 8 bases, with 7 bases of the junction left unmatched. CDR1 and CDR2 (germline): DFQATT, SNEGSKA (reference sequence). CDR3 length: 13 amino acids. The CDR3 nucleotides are TGCAGTGCTACTCAGGGGGTGAGCGAAAAACTGTTTTTT. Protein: CSATQGVSEKLFF.

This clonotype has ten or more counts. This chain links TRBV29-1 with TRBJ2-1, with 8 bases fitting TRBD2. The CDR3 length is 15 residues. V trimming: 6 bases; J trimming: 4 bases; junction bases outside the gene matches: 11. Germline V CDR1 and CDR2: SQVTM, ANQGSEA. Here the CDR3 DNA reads TGCAGCGTGGGCGTTACTAGCGGAAGTTACAATGAGCAGTTCTTC. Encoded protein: CSVGVTSGSYNEQFF.

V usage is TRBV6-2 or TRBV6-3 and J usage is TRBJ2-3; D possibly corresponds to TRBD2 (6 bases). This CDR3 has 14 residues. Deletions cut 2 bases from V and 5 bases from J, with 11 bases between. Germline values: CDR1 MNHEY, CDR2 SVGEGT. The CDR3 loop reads CASSYGGAEDTQYF. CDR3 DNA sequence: TGTGCCAGCAGTTACGGAGGGGCGGAAGATACGCAGTATTTT.

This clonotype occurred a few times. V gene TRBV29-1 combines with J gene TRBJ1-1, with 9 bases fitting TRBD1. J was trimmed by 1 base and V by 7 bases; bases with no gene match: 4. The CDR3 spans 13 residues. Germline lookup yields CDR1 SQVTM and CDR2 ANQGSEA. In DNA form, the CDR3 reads TGCAGCGGATGGACAGGGGCGAACACTGAAGCTTTCTTT. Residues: CSGWTGANTEAFF.

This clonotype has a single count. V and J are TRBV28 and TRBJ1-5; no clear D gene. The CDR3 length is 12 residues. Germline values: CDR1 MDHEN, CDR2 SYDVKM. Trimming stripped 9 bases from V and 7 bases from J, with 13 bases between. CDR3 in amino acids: CASHFTGQPQHF. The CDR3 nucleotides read TGTGCCAGTCACTTCACGGGGCAGCCCCAGCATTTT.

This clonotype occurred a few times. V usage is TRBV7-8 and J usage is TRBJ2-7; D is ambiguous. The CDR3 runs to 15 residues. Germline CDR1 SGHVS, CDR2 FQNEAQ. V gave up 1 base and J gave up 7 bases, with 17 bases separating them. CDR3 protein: CASSLGGGSSLEQYF. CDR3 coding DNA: TGTGCCAGCAGCTTAGGTGGCGGCTCGTCCTTGGAGCAGTACTTC.

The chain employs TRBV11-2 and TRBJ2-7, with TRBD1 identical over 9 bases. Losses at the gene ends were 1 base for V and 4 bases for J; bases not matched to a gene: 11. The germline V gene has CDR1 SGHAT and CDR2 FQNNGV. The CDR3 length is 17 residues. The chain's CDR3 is CASSLVGTGTGSYEQYF. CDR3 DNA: TGTGCCAGCAGCTTAGTAGGGACCGGGACAGGGTCGTACGAGCAGTACTTC.

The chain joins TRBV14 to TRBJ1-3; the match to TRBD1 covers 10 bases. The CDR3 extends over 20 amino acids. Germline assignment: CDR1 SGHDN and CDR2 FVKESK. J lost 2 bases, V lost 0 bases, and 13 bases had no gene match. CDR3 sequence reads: CASSQDGGTGEYTPGNTIYF. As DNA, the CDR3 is TGTGCCAGCAGCCAAGATGGGGGGACAGGGGAGTATACCCCTGGAAACACCATATATTTT.